The 31 T cell receptor beta chains reported below all come from one sample, sequenced in a study of T cells in women clearing cervical HPV infection. TCRdb keeps only in-frame clones here, not all; method: immunoSEQ multiplex PCR. The repertoire table contains roughly 42,000 clones. The material sequenced was blood buffy coat. The receptors originated from a woman between 18 and 69 years old with a cervical HPV16 infection that either progressed to CIN3+ or cleared (not recorded which).

To note about this clone: With the read ending 3 residues before the CDR3 end, the germline J gene is used to fill in that end. The chain has TRBV6-1 and TRBJ2-2, with 11 positions matching TRBD1. CDR1 is MNHNS, CDR2 SASEGT, per germline. This CDR3 has 15 amino acids. The J segment lost 6 bases and the V segment lost 4 bases, leaving 4 bases of the junction unmatched. The part of the CDR3 DNA that was read is TGTGCCAGCAGTGGACGGACAGGGGGCCCCGGGGAG. Protein sequence: CASSGRTGGPGE. The whole CDR3 sequence is CASSGRTGGPGELFF.

Details on this clone: The observed sequence ends 3 residues before the CDR3 terminus, with the missing tail filled in from the germline J gene. The genes are TRBV7-6 and TRBJ2-1, with a possible D match to TRBD1 (5 bases). V lost 1 base to trimming and J lost 0 bases, with 10 bases between them. This CDR3 contains 16 residues. Germline V gene sequence: CDR1 SGHVS, CDR2 FNYEAQ. The CDR3 is CASSLDGASSYNEQFF. The CDR3 bases that were read are TGTGCCAGCAGCTTAGATGGGGCTAGCTCCTACAATGAG. Looking up the rest from reference TRBV7-6 and TRBJ2-1 gives the full variable domain: GAGVSQSPRYKVTKRGQDVALRCDPISGHVSLYWYRQALGQGPEFLTYFNYEAQQDKSGLPNDRFSAERPEGSISTLTIQRTEQRDSAMYRCASSLDGASSYNEQFFGPGTRLTVL.

The CDR3 bases that were read are TGTGCCATCACTGCGGGGGGTTACACCGGGGAG. Translated, it gives CAITAGGYTGE. The whole CDR3 region reads CAITAGGYTGELFF. V usage is TRBV10-3 and J usage is TRBJ2-2, with 8 nucleotides matching TRBD2. The read is 3 residues too short to cover the CDR3 end, so that end is filled in from the germline J gene. Germline CDR1 reads ENHRY; CDR2 reads SYGVKD. This CDR3 is 14 amino acids long. Trimming took 7 bases from V and 3 from J; bases not matched to a gene: 4.

Worth noting for this clone: The read halts 3 residues ahead of the CDR3 end, with the missing end drawn from the germline J gene. The chain uses TRBV14 and TRBJ2-1; 8 nucleotides agree with TRBD2. The germline V gene encodes CDR1 SGHDN and CDR2 FVKESK. V shed 2 bases and J 4 bases; nucleotides not matched to a gene: 4. This CDR3 region has 15 residues. Partial CDR3 DNA: TGTGCCAGCAGCCAATTTAGCGGGGTATACAATGAG. This gives the protein CASSQFSGVYNE. The entire CDR3 is CASSQFSGVYNEQFF.

A word on this clone: Coverage ceases 3 residues before the CDR3 finishes, and the germline J gene fills in the end. The rearrangement uses TRBV11-3 and TRBJ2-3; 9 positions match TRBD2. Germline CDR1 is SGHNT and CDR2 is YENEEA. The CDR3 has 14 residues. Trimming took 7 bases from V and 2 from J; bases not matched to a gene: 4. The CDR3: CASTGGGATDTQYF. Incomplete CDR3 DNA: TGTGCCAGCACCGGCGGGGGGGCCACAGATACG. Variable domain in full (rest from reference TRBV11-3 and TRBJ2-3): EAGVVQSPRYKIIEKKQPVAFWCNPISGHNTLYWYLQNLGQGPELLIRYENEEAVDDSQLPKDRFSAERLKGVDSTLKIQPAELGDSAVYLCASTGGGATDTQYFGPGTRLTVL.

The chain's CDR3 is CACLLADAQYF. The part of the CDR3 DNA that was read is TGTGCCTGTCTGCTAGCGGACGCG. The J gene is TRBJ2-3, the V gene TRBV30; 7 positions match TRBD2. The read is 3 residues too short to cover the CDR3 end, so that end is filled in from the germline J gene. The CDR3 totals 11 residues. The germline CDR1 and CDR2 sequences are GTSNPN and SVGIG (reference sequence).

Details on this clone: The read terminates 3 residues before the CDR3 end, so the remaining end is supplied by the germline J gene. The chain carries TRBV7-6 and TRBJ2-2; possibly TRBD1 or TRBD2 for D (5 bases each). Per germline, CDR1 SGHVS and CDR2 FNYEAQ. This CDR3 region has 17 residues. V was shortened by 1 base and J by 0 bases, with 12 bases between the two germline ends. The CDR3 DNA, read in part, is TGTGCCAGCAGCTTAGGAGGGCAGGGAACGAACACCGGGGAG. This codes for CASSLGGQGTNTGE. The CDR3 as a whole reads CASSLGGQGTNTGELFF.

Concerning this clone: Coverage ceases 3 residues before the CDR3 finishes, and the germline J gene fills in the end. This sequence joins TRBV2 and TRBJ2-2; weak D call: TRBD1 (5 bases). The CDR3 covers 16 residues. Looked up from germline, CDR1 is SNHLY and CDR2 is FYNNEI. Trimming shortened V by 5 bases and J by 5 bases, and 18 bases separated the two germline ends. This CDR3 reads CASSLGKGISTGELFF. The DNA read from the CDR3 is TGTGCCAGCAGTTTAGGAAAGGGGATTAGTACCGGGGAG.

CDR3 DNA, as far as it was read: TGCAGCGTTTGGACGGACAACAATGAG. It specifies CSVWTDNNE. The entire CDR3 protein is CSVWTDNNEQFF. The chain employs TRBV29-1 and TRBJ2-1; TRBD1 might be the D (5 bases). The read falls 3 residues short of the CDR3 end, and the missing part is taken from the germline J gene. Germline assignment: CDR1 SQVTM and CDR2 ANQGSEA. The V gene lost 5 bases and the J gene lost 5 bases, with 10 bases spanning the gap. This CDR3 has 12 residues.

A remark on this clone: The CDR3 end falls 3 residues outside the read, so it is completed with the germline J gene. The chain carries TRBV13 and TRBJ1-3, with TRBD1 identical over 10 bases. The CDR3 covers 16 residues. V lost 0 bases to trimming and J lost 4 bases; unmatched junction nucleotides: 3. The V gene's germline CDR1 is PRHDT and CDR2 FYEKMQ (reference sequence). This CDR3 reads CASSLGDRGLGNTIYF. The sequenced CDR3 bases are TGTGCCAGCAGCTTAGGAGACAGGGGGCTAGGAAACACC.

Notes on this clone: The read terminates 3 residues ahead of where the CDR3 ends, so the germline J gene completes it. The V gene is TRBV30, the J gene TRBJ2-7; TRBD1 agrees at 7 bases. The CDR3 loop spans 15 amino acids. V lost 2 bases to trimming and J lost 3 bases; unmatched junction nucleotides: 10. The V gene's germline CDR1 is GTSNPN and CDR2 SVGIG (reference sequence). The covered CDR3 bases are TGTGCCTGGAGTTCCTTCCGGACAGGAGACTACGAG. This sequence encodes CAWSSFRTGDYE. The whole CDR3 reads CAWSSFRTGDYEQYF. The variable domain in full, completed from reference TRBV30 and TRBJ2-7, reads SQTIHQWPATLVQPVGSPLSLECTVEGTSNPNLYWYRQAAGRGLQLLFYSVGIGQISSEVPQNLSASRPQDRQFILSSKKLLLSDSGFYLCAWSSFRTGDYEQYFGPGTRLTVT.

Worth noting for this clone: The read ends 3 residues early relative to the CDR3; the germline J gene fills the gap. The rearrangement links TRBV29-1 to TRBJ2-6; 9 bases agree with TRBD1. The CDR3 has 17 amino acids. Trimming cost V 0 bases and J 2 bases; bases outside gene matches: 5. In germline, CDR1 is SQVTM, CDR2 ANQGSEA. The sequenced CDR3 bases are TGCAGCGTTGAAGATCGCGGACAGGGGACTGGGGCCAACGTC. Protein sequence: CSVEDRGQGTGANV. The entire CDR3 protein is CSVEDRGQGTGANVLTF.

Concerning this clone: From the germline J gene comes the end of the CDR3, since the read stops 3 residues before it. The chain employs TRBV12-5 and TRBJ2-7; D possibly corresponds to TRBD2 (6 bases). CDR3 length: 13 residues. Trimming took off 0 bases at V and 4 bases at J, with 7 bases between the two ends. Germline loops: CDR1 LGHNT, CDR2 FRNRAP. CDR3 DNA (partial): TGTGCTAGTGGTTTGGTGGGGGGATACGAG. It encodes CASGLVGGYE. The CDR3 reads in full as CASGLVGGYEQYF.

As to this clone: The CDR3 end lies 3 residues beyond the end of the read and is filled in from the germline J gene. The chain carries TRBV18 and TRBJ2-7; D is unclear. The germline V and J ends were trimmed by 4 bases and 5 bases, with 18 bases remaining between them. CDR3 length: 15 amino acids. Germline CDR1 is KGHSH and CDR2 is LQKENI. CDR3 amino acids: CASSLSGSNTDEQYF. CDR3 DNA, as far as it was read: TGTGCCAGCTCACTATCCGGGTCAAACACTGACGAG.

The covered CDR3 bases are TGTGCCAGCAGCTCCCTCCAACAGGGGAACTATGGC. It translates to CASSSLQQGNYG. The entire CDR3 protein reads CASSSLQQGNYGYTF. This chain connects TRBV5-6 to TRBJ1-2; 7 nucleotides match TRBD1. The read stops 3 residues short of the end of the CDR3; the missing end is completed from the germline J gene. The CDR3 contains 15 residues. V dropped 3 bases and J dropped 2; count of bases not matched to a gene: 7. Germline CDR1 and CDR2: SGHDT and YYEEEE.

As for this clone: The CDR3 end is not reached by the read, which stops 3 residues before it; the germline J gene fills it in. The chain recombines TRBV4-2 with TRBJ2-1; 8 bases are a match to TRBD2. J lost 4 bases, V lost 1 base, and 6 bases had no gene match. Per the germline V gene, CDR1 is LGHNA and CDR2 is YNFKEQ. This CDR3 contains 16 residues. CDR3 residues: CASSQGGSGEYNEQFF. The covered CDR3 bases are TGTGCCAGCAGCCAAGGGGGTAGCGGGGAATACAATGAG.

As regards this clone: With the read ending 3 residues before the CDR3 end, the germline J gene is used to fill in that end. The chain couples TRBV7-8 to TRBJ1-6; possible D gene TRBD1, 5 bases. CDR1 is SGHVS and CDR2 is FQNEAQ in the germline V gene. V lost 3 bases, J lost 1 base, and 10 bases lay in between. The CDR3 length is 16 residues. The sequenced part of the CDR3 DNA is TGTGCCAGCAGCTTGTCAGGGCAGTCCTATAATTCACCC. It yields the protein CASSLSGQSYNSP. The CDR3 reads in full as CASSLSGQSYNSPLHF.

A word on this clone: The read finishes 3 residues shy of the CDR3 end, and the germline J gene is used to complete it. The chain recombines TRBV7-6 with TRBJ2-7; 8 bases map to TRBD1. The junction had 6 bases not matched to a gene; V was cut back by 2 bases and J by 3 bases. The CDR3 is made up of 15 amino acids. Germline V lookup: CDR1 SGHVS, CDR2 FNYEAQ. The CDR3 is CASSLIDRGSYEQYF. CDR3 bases read: TGTGCCAGCAGCTTAATCGACAGGGGAAGCTACGAG.

A note on this clone: The read terminates 3 residues ahead of where the CDR3 ends, so the germline J gene completes it. This chain joins TRBV12-3 or TRBV12-4 and TRBJ2-1, with D perhaps matching TRBD1 (5 bases). The CDR3 spans 17 residues. Trimming pared 5 bases from V and 0 bases from J, leaving 17 bases between. CDR3: CASSARTGPSSYNEQFF. The CDR3 DNA, read in part, is TGTGCCAGCAGTGCTCGAACAGGCCCGAGCTCCTACAATGAG.

About this clone: The read ends 3 residues shy of where the CDR3 ends; the end is completed using the germline J gene. The rearrangement uses TRBV20-1 and TRBJ1-4; 7 bases fit TRBD1. Trimming cost V 6 bases and J 0 bases; bases outside gene matches: 7. The length of the CDR3 is 15 residues. CDR1 and CDR2 from the germline V gene are DFQATT and SNEGSKA (reference sequence). The CDR3 here is CSAPDRATTNEKLFF. The DNA read from the CDR3 is TGCAGTGCCCCCGACAGGGCCACAACTAATGAAAAA.

For this clone: The read is 3 residues too short to cover the CDR3 end, so that end is filled in from the germline J gene. The V gene is TRBV20-1, the J gene TRBJ1-5; D is perhaps TRBD1 (5 bases). V lost 4 bases to trimming and J lost 0 bases, with 10 bases between them. The CDR3 is 14 residues long. CDR1 DFQATT and CDR2 SNEGSKA come from the germline V gene (reference sequence). The CDR3 bases that were read are TGCAGTGCTATGACGACAGATAGCAATCAGCCC. This encodes CSAMTTDSNQP. From start to end, the CDR3 is CSAMTTDSNQPQHF.

Comments on this clone: The sequenced fragment ends 3 residues before the CDR3 boundary, so the rest is inferred from the germline J gene. The chain has TRBV13 and TRBJ1-1; 8 nucleotides line up with TRBD1. The germline gives CDR1 PRHDT, CDR2 FYEKMQ (reference sequence). The CDR3 has 17 amino acids. With 4 bases clipped from V and 5 bases from J, the junction kept 15 bases outside the gene matches. This CDR3 is CASSSGTGAVGGTEAFF. Partial CDR3 DNA: TGTGCCAGCAGCTCGGGGACAGGCGCAGTGGGAGGTACTGAA.

On this clone: Read coverage stops 3 residues before the CDR3 terminus; the germline J gene supplies the remainder. The chain employs TRBV5-1 and TRBJ1-4; 12 nucleotides agree with TRBD1. The germline V gene encodes CDR1 SGHRS and CDR2 YFSETQ. V lost 2 bases, J lost 7 bases, and 9 bases stayed unmatched. The CDR3 extends over 17 amino acids. The CDR3 sequence is CASSLKGQGARGEKLFF. CDR3 bases read: TGCGCCAGCAGCTTAAAGGGACAGGGGGCGAGAGGTGAAAAA. Combining the CDR3 with reference TRBV5-1 and TRBJ1-4 gives the whole variable domain KAGVTQTPRYLIKTRGQQVTLSCSPISGHRSVSWYQQTPGQGLQFLFEYFSETQRNKGNFPGRFSGRQFSNSRSEMNVSTLELGDSALYLCASSLKGQGARGEKLFFGSGTQLSVL.

Of note for this clone: From the germline J gene comes the end of the CDR3, since the read stops 3 residues before it. The V call is TRBV30, the J call TRBJ2-4; 7 nucleotides match TRBD1. Trimming at V came to 3 bases and at J to 4 bases, leaving 12 bases not matched to a gene. This CDR3 has 16 amino acids. Germline V gene lookup returns CDR1 GTSNPN and CDR2 SVGIG (reference sequence). The CDR3 spells CAWRTGGDSLKNIQYF. The CDR3 DNA, read in part, is TGTGCCTGGAGGACCGGTGGGGACAGCTTAAAAAACATT.

Comments on this clone: From the germline J gene comes the end of the CDR3, since the read stops 3 residues before it. V and J are TRBV7-3 and TRBJ2-3; unclear D gene. V gave up 2 bases and J gave up 2 bases, with 14 bases separating them. This CDR3 contains 16 residues. The germline CDR1 and CDR2 sequences are SGHTA and FQGTGA. Partial CDR3 DNA: TGTGCCAGCAGCTTACCCCCTGGGCATCTCACAGATACG. This codes for CASSLPPGHLTDT. The full CDR3 protein is CASSLPPGHLTDTQYF.

Comments on this clone: Read sequence stops 3 residues before the CDR3 end, and the germline J gene provides the missing end. The chain carries TRBV6-2 or TRBV6-3 and TRBJ2-2; no firm D call. The CDR3 consists of 13 residues. From germline, CDR1 is MNHEY and CDR2 SVGEGT. V lost 2 bases to trimming and J lost 3 bases, with 4 bases between them. CDR3 DNA (partial): TGTGCCAGCAGTTACAGGGACACCGGGGAG. It is translated as CASSYRDTGE. The whole CDR3 sequence reads CASSYRDTGELFF.

About this clone itself: Coverage ceases 3 residues before the CDR3 finishes, and the germline J gene fills in the end. This sequence joins TRBV9 and TRBJ2-2; 8 nucleotides line up with TRBD2. The CDR3 consists of 14 residues. Per germline, CDR1 SGDLS and CDR2 YYNGEE. V was clipped by 2 bases and J by 7 bases; unmatched bases: 4. CDR3 bases read: TGTGCCAGCAGCGTGGGGACTAGTGTCGGGGAG. Encoded protein: CASSVGTSVGE. In full, the CDR3 is CASSVGTSVGELFF.

Turning to this clone: From the germline J gene comes the end of the CDR3, since the read stops 3 residues before it. The J gene is TRBJ2-5, the V gene TRBV5-1; a weak D match, TRBD2 (5 bases). V lost 3 bases, J lost 5 bases, and 11 bases lay in between. The V gene's germline CDR1 is SGHRS and CDR2 YFSETQ. CDR3 length: 13 amino acids. The sequenced CDR3 bases are TGCGCCAGCAGCTCGGGGAGTGGTGAGACC. This codes for CASSSGSGET. The entire CDR3 is CASSSGSGETQYF.

On this clone: The read ends 3 residues shy of where the CDR3 ends; the end is completed using the germline J gene. The chain combines TRBV7-2 with TRBJ1-4; D is perhaps TRBD1 (6 bases). CDR3 length: 13 residues. Germline V gene sequence: CDR1 SGHTA, CDR2 FQGNSA. V lost 3 bases, J lost 7 bases, and 9 bases lay in between. CDR3 in amino acids: CASSFSRGEKLFF. The covered CDR3 bases are TGTGCCAGCAGCTTTTCCAGGGGTGAAAAA. The variable domain in full, with the rest retrieved from reference TRBV7-2 and TRBJ1-4, is GAGVSQSPSNKVTEKGKDVELRCDPISGHTALYWYRQSLGQGLEFLIYFQGNSAPDKSGLPSDRFSAERTGGSVSTLTIQRTQQEDSAVYLCASSFSRGEKLFFGSGTQLSVL.

Concerning this clone: Read data end 3 residues before the CDR3 end; the end is taken from the germline J gene. The chain has TRBV13 and TRBJ2-7; D is ambiguous. The germline CDR1 and CDR2 sequences are PRHDT and FYEKMQ (reference sequence). The CDR3 is 13 amino acids. Trimming took 0 bases from V and 1 from J, leaving 4 bases between them. CDR3: CASSLGRSYEQYF. The sequenced part of the CDR3 DNA is TGTGCCAGCAGCTTAGGGAGGTCCTACGAG.

Comments on this clone: The sequenced fragment ends 3 residues before the CDR3 boundary, so the rest is inferred from the germline J gene. The gene calls are TRBV19 and TRBJ2-7, with 8 bases that match TRBD1. Germline V lookup: CDR1 LNHDA, CDR2 SQIVND (reference sequence). The V segment lost 4 bases and the J segment 0 bases; nucleotides outside the gene matches: 5. This CDR3 has 15 residues. CDR3 DNA (partial): TGTGCCAGTAGTAGGGACAGGCTGAGCTCCTACGAG. This translates into CASSRDRLSSYE. Given in full, the CDR3 is CASSRDRLSSYEQYF.